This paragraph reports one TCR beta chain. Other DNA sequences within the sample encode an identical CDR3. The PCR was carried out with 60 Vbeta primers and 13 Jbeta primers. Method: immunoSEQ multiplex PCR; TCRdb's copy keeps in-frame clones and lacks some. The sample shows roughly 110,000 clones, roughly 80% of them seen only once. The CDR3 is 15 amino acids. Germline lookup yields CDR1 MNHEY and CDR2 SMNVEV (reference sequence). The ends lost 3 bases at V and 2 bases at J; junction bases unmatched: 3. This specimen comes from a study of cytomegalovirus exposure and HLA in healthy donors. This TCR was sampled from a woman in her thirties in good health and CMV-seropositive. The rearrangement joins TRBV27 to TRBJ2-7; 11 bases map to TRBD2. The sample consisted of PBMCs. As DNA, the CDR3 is TGTGCCAGCAGTTTGGGGACTAGCGGAACCTACGAGCAGTACTTC. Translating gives CASSLGTSGTYEQYF.